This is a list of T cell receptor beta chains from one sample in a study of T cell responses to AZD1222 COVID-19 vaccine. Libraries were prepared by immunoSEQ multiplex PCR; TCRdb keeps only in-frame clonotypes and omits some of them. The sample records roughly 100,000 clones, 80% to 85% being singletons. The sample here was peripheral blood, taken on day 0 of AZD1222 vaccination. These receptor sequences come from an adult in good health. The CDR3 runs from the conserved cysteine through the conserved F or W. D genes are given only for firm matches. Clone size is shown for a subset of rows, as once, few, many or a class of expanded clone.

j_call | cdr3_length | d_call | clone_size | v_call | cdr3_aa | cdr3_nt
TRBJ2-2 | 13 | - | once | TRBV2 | CASSLEGGGELFF | TGTGCCAGCAGTCTGGAGGGAGGCGGGGAGCTGTTTTTT
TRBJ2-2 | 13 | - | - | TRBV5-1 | CASSPDLTGELFF | TGCGCCAGCAGCCCGGACCTTACCGGGGAGCTGTTTTTT
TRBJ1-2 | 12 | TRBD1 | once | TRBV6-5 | CAASQGEYGYTF | TGTGCCGCATCCCAGGGGGAATATGGCTACACCTTC
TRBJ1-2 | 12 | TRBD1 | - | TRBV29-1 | CSAWTGNYGYTF | TGCAGCGCCTGGACAGGGAACTATGGCTACACCTTC
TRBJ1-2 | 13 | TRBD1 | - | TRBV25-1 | CASSLQGVDGYTF | TGTGCCAGCAGTTTGCAGGGGGTCGATGGCTACACCTTC
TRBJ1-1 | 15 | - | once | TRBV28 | CASSTSQDMNTEAFF | TGTGCCAGCAGTACCTCACAGGATATGAACACTGAAGCTTTCTTT
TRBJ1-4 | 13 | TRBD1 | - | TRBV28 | CAIKQGANEKLFF | TGTGCTATAAAACAGGGGGCTAATGAAAAACTGTTTTTT
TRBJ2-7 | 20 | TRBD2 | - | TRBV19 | CASSIFPLLAGGPRYYEQYF | TGTGCCAGTAGTATATTCCCGCTGCTAGCGGGAGGCCCACGATACTACGAGCAGTACTTC
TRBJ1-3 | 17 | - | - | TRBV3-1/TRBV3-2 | CASSQDLVGFSGNTIYF | TGTGCCAGCAGCCAAGATCTTGTAGGGTTCTCTGGAAACACCATATATTTT
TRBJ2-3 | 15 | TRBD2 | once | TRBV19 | CASSTRLAGTDTQYF | TGTGCCAGTAGTACGAGACTAGCGGGCACAGATACGCAGTATTTT
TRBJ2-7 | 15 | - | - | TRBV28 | CASTWGSGTAGEQYF | TGTGCCAGCACCTGGGGCTCCGGGACAGCGGGGGAGCAGTACTTC
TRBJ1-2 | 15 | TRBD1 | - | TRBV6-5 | CASSYGIGQGRGYTF | TGTGCCAGCAGTTACGGGATAGGACAGGGCCGCGGCTACACCTTC
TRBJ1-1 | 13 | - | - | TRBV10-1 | CASSAGGQPEAFF | TGCGCCAGCAGTGCGGGGGGTCAACCTGAAGCTTTCTTT
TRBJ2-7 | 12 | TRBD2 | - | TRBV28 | CASRGLGYEQYF | TGTGCCAGCAGGGGACTAGGGTACGAGCAGTACTTC
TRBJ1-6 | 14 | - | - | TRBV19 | CASNRDGQNSPLHF | TGTGCCAGTAACCGGGACGGACAAAATTCACCCCTCCACTTT
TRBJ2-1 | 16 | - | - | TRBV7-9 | CASNSNDPRKYNEQFF | TGTGCCAGCAACTCGAACGACCCCAGAAAGTACAATGAGCAGTTCTTC
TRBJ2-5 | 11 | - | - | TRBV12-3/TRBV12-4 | CASSDQETQYF | TGTGCCAGCAGTGACCAAGAGACCCAGTACTTC
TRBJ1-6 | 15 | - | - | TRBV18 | CASSPSPGPNSPLHF | TGTGCCAGCTCACCCTCGCCAGGGCCTAATTCACCCCTCCACTTT
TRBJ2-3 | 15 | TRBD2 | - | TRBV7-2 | CASSSLGLATDTQYF | TGTGCCAGCAGCTCGTTGGGACTAGCCACAGATACGCAGTATTTT
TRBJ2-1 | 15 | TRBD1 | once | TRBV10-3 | CAIRPGQASYNEQFF | TGTGCCATCAGACCGGGACAGGCCTCCTACAATGAGCAGTTCTTC
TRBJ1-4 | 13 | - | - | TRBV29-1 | CSAAPRSNEKLFF | TGCAGCGCCGCCCCACGAAGTAATGAAAAACTGTTTTTT
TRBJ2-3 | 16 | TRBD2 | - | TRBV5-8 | CASSGGTSPDLDTQYF | TGTGCCAGCAGCGGGGGGACTAGCCCGGATCTAGATACGCAGTATTTT
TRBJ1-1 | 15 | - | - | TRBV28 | CASSARDLRNTEAFF | TGTGCCAGCAGTGCCCGGGACCTCCGCAACACTGAAGCTTTCTTT
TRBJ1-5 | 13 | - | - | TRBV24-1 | CAVGTNQNQPQHF | TGTGCCGTGGGGACAAATCAAAATCAGCCCCAGCATTTT
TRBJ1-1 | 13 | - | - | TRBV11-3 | CASSFRGGTEAFF | TGTGCCAGCAGCTTCCGAGGGGGCACTGAAGCTTTCTTT
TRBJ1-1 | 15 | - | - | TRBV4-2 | CASSPTTGWVVEAFF | TGTGCCAGCAGCCCGACGACAGGTTGGGTCGTTGAAGCTTTCTTT
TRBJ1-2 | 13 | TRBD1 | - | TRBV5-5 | CASSRTGEYGYTF | TGTGCCAGCAGCCGTACAGGGGAGTATGGCTACACCTTC
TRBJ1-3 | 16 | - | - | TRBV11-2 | CASSLVGRGAGNTIYF | TGTGCCAGCAGCTTAGTTGGCAGGGGCGCCGGAAACACCATATATTTT
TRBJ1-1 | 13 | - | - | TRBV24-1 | CATSDSDRPEAFF | TGTGCCACCAGTGATTCGGACCGACCTGAAGCTTTCTTT
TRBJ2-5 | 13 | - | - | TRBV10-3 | CAISAAPKETQYF | TGTGCCATCAGTGCGGCCCCCAAAGAGACCCAGTACTTC
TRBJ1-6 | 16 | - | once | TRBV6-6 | CASTIPNPGGISPLHF | TGTGCCAGCACGATACCTAATCCGGGAGGGATTTCACCCCTCCACTTT
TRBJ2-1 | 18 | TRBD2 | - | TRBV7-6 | CASSLVSGLAGPYNEQFF | TGTGCCAGCAGCTTAGTGTCGGGACTAGCGGGCCCCTACAATGAGCAGTTCTTC
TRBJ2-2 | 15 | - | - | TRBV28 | CASSDAGQNTGELFF | TGTGCCAGCAGTGATGCCGGACAGAACACCGGGGAGCTGTTTTTT
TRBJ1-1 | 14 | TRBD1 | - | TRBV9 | CASSPPGTDTEAFF | TGTGCCAGCAGCCCTCCCGGGACAGACACTGAAGCTTTCTTT
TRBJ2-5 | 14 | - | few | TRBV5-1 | CASSPSGKGETQYF | TGCGCCAGCAGCCCTTCAGGGAAGGGAGAGACCCAGTACTTC
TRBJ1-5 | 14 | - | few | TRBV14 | CASSLQGNNQPQHF | TGTGCCAGCAGCTTACAGGGAAACAATCAGCCCCAGCATTTT
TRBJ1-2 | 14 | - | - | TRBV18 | CASSPRQVPSGYTF | TGTGCCAGCTCACCACGACAGGTTCCGTCTGGCTACACCTTC
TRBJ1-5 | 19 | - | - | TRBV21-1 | CASSPWGGGLPYGNQPQHF | TGTGCCAGCAGCCCATGGGGGGGAGGGCTGCCTTATGGCAATCAGCCCCAGCATTTT
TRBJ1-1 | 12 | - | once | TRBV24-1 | CATRESGGRAFF | TGTGCCACCAGGGAGTCAGGAGGAAGAGCTTTCTTT
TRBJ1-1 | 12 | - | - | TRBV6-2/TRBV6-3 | CASSYSTLEAFF | TGTGCCAGCAGTTACTCGACCCTTGAAGCTTTCTTT
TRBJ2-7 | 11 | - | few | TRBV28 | CASKGLHEQYF | TGTGCCAGCAAGGGTCTGCACGAGCAGTACTTC
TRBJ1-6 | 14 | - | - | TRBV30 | CAWSSRGPISPLHF | TGTGCCTGGAGTTCCAGGGGACCCATTTCACCCCTCCACTTT
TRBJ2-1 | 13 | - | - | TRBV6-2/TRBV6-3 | CASSDRRVNEQFF | TGTGCCAGCAGCGATCGGAGGGTCAATGAGCAGTTCTTC
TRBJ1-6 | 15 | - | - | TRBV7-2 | CASSLGGILNSPLHF | TGTGCCAGCAGCTTAGGGGGGATCCTAAATTCACCCCTCCACTTT
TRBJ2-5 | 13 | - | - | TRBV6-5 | CASSYALPGTQYF | TGTGCCAGCAGTTACGCCCTCCCCGGGACCCAGTACTTC
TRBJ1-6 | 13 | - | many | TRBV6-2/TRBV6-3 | CASSYYDNSPLHF | TGTGCCAGCAGTTACTACGATAATTCACCCCTCCACTTT
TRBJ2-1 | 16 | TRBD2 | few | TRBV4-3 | CASSQERTGGIGEQFF | TGCGCCAGCAGCCAAGAACGGACGGGGGGGATCGGTGAGCAGTTCTTC
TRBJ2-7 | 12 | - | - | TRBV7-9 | CASSKQTYEQYF | TGTGCCAGCAGCAAACAGACCTACGAGCAGTACTTC
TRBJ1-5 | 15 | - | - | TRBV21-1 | CASRWTERSNQPQHF | TGTGCCAGCAGATGGACAGAGAGAAGCAATCAGCCCCAGCATTTT
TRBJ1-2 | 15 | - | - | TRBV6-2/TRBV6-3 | CASSSRGRWTYGYTF | TGTGCCAGCAGTTCCCGGGGGAGATGGACCTATGGCTACACCTTC
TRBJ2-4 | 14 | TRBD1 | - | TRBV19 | CASRQTGGVSIQYF | TGTGCCAGTAGACAGACAGGGGGGGTATCCATTCAGTACTTC
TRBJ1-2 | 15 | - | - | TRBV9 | CASSPNPRDIHGYTF | TGTGCCAGCAGCCCAAACCCCCGGGACATACATGGCTACACCTTC
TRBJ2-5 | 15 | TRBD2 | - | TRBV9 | CASSSGGLKQETQYF | TGTGCCAGCAGTTCGGGGGGACTAAAACAAGAGACCCAGTACTTC
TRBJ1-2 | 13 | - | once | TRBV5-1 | CASSFDGDYGYTF | TGCGCCAGCAGCTTCGACGGAGACTATGGCTACACCTTC
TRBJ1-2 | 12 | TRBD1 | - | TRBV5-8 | CASNDRGSGYTF | TGTGCCAGCAACGACAGGGGGTCTGGCTACACCTTC
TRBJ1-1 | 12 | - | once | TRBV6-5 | CASHAVNTEAFF | TGTGCCAGTCATGCAGTGAACACTGAAGCTTTCTTT
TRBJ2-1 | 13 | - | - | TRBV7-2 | CASSLAYYNEQFF | TGTGCCAGCAGCTTAGCGTACTACAATGAGCAGTTCTTC
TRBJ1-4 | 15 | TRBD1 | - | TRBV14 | CASMHERQGDEKLFF | TGTGCCAGCATGCATGAGAGGCAGGGGGATGAAAAACTGTTTTTT
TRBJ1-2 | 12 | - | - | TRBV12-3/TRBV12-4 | CASSSEPYGYTF | TGTGCCAGCAGTAGCGAACCCTATGGCTACACCTTC